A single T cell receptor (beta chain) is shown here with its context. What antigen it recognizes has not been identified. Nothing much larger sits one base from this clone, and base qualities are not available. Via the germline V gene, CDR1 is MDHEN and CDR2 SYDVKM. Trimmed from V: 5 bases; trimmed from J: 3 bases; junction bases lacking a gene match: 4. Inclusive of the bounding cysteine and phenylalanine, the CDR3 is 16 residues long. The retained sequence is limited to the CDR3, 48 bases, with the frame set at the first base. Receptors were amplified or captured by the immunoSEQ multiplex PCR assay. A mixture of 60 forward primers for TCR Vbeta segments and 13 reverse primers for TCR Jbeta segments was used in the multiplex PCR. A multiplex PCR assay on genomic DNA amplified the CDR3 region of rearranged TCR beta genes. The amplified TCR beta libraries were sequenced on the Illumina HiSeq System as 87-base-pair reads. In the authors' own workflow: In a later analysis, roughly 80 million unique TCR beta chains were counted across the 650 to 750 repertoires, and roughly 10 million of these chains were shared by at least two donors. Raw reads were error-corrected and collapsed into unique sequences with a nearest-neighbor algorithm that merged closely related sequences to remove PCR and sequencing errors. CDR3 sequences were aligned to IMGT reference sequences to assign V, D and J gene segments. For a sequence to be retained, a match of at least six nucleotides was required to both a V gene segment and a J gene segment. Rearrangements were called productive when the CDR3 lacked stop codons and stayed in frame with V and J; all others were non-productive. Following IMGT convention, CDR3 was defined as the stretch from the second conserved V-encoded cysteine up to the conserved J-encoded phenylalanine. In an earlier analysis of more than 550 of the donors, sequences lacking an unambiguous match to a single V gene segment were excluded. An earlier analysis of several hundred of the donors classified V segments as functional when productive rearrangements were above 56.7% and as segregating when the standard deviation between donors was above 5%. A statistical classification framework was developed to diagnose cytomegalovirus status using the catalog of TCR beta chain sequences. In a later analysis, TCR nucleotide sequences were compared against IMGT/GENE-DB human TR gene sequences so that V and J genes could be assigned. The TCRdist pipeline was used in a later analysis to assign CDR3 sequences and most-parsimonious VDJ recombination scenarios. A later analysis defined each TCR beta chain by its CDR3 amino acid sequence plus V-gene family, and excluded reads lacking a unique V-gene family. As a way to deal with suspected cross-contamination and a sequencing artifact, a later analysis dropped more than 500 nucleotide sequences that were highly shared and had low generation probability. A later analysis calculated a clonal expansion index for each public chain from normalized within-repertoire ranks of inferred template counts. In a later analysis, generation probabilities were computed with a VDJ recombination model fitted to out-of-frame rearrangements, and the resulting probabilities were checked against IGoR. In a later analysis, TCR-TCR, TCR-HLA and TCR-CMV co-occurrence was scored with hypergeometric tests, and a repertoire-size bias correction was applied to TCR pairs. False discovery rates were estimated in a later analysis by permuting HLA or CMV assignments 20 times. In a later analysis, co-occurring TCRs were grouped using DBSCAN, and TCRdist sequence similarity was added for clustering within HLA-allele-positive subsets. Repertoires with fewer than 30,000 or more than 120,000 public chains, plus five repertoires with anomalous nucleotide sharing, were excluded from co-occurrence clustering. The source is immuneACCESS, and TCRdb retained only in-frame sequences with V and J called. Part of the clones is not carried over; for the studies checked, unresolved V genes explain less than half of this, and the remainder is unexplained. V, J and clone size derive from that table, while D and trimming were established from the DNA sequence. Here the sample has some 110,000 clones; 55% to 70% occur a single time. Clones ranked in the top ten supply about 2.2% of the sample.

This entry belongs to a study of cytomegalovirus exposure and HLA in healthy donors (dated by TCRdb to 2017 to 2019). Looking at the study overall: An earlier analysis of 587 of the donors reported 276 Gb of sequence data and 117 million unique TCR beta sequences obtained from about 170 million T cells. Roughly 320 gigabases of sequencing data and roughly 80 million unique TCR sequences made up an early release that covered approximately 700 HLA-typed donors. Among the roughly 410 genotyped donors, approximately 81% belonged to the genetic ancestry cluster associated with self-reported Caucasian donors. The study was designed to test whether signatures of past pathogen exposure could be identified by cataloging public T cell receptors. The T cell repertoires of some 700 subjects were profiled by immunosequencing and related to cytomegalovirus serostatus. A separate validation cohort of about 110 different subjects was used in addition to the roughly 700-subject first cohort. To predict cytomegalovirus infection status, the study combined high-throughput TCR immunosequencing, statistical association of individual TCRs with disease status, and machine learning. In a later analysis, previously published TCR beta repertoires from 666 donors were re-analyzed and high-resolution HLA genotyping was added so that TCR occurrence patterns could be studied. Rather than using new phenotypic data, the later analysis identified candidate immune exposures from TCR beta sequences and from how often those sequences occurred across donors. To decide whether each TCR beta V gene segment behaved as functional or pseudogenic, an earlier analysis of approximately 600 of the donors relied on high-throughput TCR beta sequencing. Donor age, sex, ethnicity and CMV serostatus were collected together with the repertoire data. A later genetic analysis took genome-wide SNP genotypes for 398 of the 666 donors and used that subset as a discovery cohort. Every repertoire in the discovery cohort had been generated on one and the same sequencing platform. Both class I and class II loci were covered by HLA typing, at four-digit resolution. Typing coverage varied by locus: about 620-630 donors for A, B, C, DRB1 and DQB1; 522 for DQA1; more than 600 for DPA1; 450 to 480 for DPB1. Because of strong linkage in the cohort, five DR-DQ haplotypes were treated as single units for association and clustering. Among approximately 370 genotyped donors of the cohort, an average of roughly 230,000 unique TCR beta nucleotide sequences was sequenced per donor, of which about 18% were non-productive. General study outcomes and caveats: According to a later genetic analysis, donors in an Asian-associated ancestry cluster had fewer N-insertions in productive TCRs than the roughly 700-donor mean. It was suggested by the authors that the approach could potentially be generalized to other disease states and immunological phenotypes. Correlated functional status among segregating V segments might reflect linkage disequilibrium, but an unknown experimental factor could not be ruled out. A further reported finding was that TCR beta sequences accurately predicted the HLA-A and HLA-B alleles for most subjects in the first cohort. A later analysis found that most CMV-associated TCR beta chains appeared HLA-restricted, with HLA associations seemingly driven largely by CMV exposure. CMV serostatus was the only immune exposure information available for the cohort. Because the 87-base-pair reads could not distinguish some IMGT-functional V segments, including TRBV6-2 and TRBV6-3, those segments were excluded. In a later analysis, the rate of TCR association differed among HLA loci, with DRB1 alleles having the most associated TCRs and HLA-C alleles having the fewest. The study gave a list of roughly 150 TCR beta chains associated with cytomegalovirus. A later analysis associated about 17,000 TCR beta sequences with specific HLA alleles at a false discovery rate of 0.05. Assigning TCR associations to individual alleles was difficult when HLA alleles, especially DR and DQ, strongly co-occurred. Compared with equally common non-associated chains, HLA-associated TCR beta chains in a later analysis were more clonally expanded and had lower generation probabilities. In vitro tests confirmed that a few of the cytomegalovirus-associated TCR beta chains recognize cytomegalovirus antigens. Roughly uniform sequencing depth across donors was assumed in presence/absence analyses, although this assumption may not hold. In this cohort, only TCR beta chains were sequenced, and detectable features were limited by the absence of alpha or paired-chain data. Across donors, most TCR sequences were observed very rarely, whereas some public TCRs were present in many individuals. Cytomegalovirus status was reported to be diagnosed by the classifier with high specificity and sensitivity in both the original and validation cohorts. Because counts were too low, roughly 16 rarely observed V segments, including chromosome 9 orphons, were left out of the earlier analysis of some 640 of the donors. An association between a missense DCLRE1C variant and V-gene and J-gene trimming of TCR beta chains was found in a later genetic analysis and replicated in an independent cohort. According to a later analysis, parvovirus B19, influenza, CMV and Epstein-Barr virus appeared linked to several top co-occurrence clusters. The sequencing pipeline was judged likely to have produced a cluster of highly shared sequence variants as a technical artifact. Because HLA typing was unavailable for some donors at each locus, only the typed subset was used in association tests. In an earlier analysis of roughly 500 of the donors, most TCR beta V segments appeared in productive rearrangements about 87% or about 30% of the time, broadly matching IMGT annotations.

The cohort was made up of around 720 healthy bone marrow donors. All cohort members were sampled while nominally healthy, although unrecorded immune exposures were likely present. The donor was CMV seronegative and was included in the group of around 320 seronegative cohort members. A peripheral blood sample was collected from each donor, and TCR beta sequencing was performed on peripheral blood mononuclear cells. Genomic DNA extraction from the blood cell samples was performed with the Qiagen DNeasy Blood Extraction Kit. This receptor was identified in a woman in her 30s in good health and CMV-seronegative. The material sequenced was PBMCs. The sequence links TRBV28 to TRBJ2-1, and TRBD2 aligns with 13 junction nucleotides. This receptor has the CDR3 CASSPGTSGIYNEQFF. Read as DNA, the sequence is TGTGCCAGCAGTCCCGGGACTAGCGGGATCTACAATGAGCAGTTCTTC.